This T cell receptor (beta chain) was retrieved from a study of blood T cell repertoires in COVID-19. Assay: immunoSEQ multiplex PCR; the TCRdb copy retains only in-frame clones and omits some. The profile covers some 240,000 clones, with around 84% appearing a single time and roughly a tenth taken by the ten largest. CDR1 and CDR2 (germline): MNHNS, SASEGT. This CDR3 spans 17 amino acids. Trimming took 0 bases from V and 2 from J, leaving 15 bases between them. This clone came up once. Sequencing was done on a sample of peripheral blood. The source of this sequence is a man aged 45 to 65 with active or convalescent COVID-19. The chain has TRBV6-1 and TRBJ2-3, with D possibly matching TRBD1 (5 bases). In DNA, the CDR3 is TGTGCCAGCAGTGAAGCCCCGTGGGTCAGGGCCACAGATACGCAGTATTTT. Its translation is CASSEAPWVRATDTQYF.